This T cell receptor beta chain was profiled in a study of cytomegalovirus exposure and HLA in healthy donors. General study results and limits: Several of the most significant clusters were apparently associated with common viral pathogens in a later analysis. The study flagged around 160 TCR beta chains as cytomegalovirus-associated.

PCR employed 60 Vbeta and 13 Jbeta primers. The data were produced by immunoSEQ multiplex PCR, yet TCRdb's version contains in-frame clones alone and is incomplete. Counted here are 170,000 or so clones, under 80% occurring once; the ten biggest clones make up under 15%. Regarding this clone: The antigen remains undetermined.

The germline gives CDR1 MNHNS, CDR2 SASEGT. The CDR3 is 14 amino acids. V lost 5 bases and J lost 0, with 10 bases in between. The specimen was PBMCs. The receptor was derived from a woman aged 45-60 years in good health and CMV-seropositive. V gene TRBV6-1 combines with J gene TRBJ1-1, with D uncertain. The CDR3 loop reads CASSWYLLNTEAFF. DNA of the CDR3: TGTGCCAGCAGTTGGTACTTGTTGAACACTGAAGCTTTCTTT.